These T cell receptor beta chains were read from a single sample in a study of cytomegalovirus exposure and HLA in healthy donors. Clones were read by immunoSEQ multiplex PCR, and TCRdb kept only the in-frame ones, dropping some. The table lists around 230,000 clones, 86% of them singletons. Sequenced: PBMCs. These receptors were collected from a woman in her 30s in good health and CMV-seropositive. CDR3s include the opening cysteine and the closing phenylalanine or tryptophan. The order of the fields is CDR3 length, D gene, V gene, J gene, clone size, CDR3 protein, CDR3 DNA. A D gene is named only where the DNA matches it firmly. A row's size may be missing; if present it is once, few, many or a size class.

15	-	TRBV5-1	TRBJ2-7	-	CASTPSPTMAYEQYF	TGCGCCAGCACCCCCTCCCCCACAATGGCCTACGAGCAGTACTTC
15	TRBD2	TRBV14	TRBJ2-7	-	CASSPTGLAGDEQYF	TGTGCCAGCAGCCCAACGGGACTAGCGGGAGACGAGCAGTACTTC
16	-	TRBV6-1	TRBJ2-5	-	CASSEKAGSGQETQYF	TGTGCCAGCAGTGAGAAAGCAGGGTCAGGACAAGAGACCCAGTACTTC
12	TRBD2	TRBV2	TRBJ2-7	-	CGSAASGYEQYF	TGTGGCTCGGCCGCTAGCGGCTACGAGCAGTACTTC
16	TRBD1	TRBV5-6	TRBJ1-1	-	CASSPGTGRTNTEAFF	TGTGCCAGCAGCCCGGGGACAGGACGAACGAACACTGAAGCTTTCTTT
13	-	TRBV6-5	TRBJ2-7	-	CASSSTVSYEQYF	TGTGCCAGCAGCTCAACTGTCTCCTACGAGCAGTACTTC
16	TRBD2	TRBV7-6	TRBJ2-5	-	CASSLSRAGVRETQYF	TGTGCCAGCAGCTTAAGTAGGGCGGGAGTACGGGAGACCCAGTACTTC
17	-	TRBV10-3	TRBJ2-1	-	CAISSGASGTRGGEQFF	TGTGCCATCAGTTCTGGGGCTAGCGGCACCCGAGGGGGTGAGCAGTTCTTC
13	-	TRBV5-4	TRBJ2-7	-	CASSLYRVHEQYF	TGTGCCAGCAGCCTCTACAGGGTCCACGAGCAGTACTTC
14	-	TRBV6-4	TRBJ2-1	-	CASSADYASNEQFF	TGTGCCAGCAGTGCCGACTATGCTAGCAATGAGCAGTTCTTC
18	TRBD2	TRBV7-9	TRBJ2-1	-	CASSSGLAGYGVYNEQFF	TGTGCCAGCAGCTCGGGACTAGCGGGCTACGGGGTCTACAATGAGCAGTTCTTC
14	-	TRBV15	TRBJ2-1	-	CAVDPAGSGNEQFF	TGTGCCGTAGATCCAGCCGGGTCCGGGAATGAGCAGTTCTTC
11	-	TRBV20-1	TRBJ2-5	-	CSALLQETQYF	TGCAGTGCTCTCCTCCAAGAGACCCAGTACTTC
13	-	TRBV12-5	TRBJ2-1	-	CASGLQLGNEQFF	TGTGCTAGTGGCCTGCAACTCGGCAATGAGCAGTTCTTC
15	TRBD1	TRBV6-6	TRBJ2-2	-	CASNIQGSNTGELFF	TGTGCCAGCAACATACAGGGGTCGAACACCGGGGAGCTGTTTTTT
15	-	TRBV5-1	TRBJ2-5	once	CASSLFLGSQETQYF	TGCGCCAGCAGCTTGTTCTTGGGCTCTCAAGAGACCCAGTACTTC
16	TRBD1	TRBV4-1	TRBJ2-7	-	CASSQVVSEGGNEQYF	TGCGCCAGCAGCCAAGTAGTCTCCGAAGGGGGCAACGAGCAGTACTTC
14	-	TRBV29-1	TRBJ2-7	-	CSVVGRGSGYEQYF	TGCAGCGTTGTAGGTAGGGGATCAGGCTACGAGCAGTACTTC
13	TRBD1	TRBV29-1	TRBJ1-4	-	CSVSQGGGEKLFF	TGCAGCGTTTCACAGGGGGGAGGAGAAAAACTGTTTTTT
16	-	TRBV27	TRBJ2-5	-	CASSLILEGTSGTQYF	TGTGCCAGCAGTCTGATACTAGAGGGGACTTCGGGGACCCAGTACTTC
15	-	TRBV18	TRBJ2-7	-	CASSLGQPSSYEQYF	TGTGCCAGCTCACTGGGTCAGCCTAGCTCCTACGAGCAGTACTTC
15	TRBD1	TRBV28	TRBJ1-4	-	CASSLGGGSAEKLFF	TGTGCCAGCAGTTTAGGAGGGGGCAGTGCTGAAAAACTGTTTTTT
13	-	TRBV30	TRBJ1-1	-	CAWSVRSDTEAFF	TGTGCCTGGAGTGTACGGTCTGACACTGAAGCTTTCTTT
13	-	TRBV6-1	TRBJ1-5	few	CASSEITEQPQHF	TGTGCCAGCAGTGAAATAACGGAGCAGCCCCAGCATTTT
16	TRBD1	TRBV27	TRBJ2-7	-	CASSLSGQGNSYEQYF	TGTGCCAGCAGTTTATCCGGACAGGGGAACTCCTACGAGCAGTACTTC
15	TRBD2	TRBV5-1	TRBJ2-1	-	CASSFNSGGYNEQFF	TGCGCCAGCAGCTTTAATAGCGGGGGTTACAATGAGCAGTTCTTC
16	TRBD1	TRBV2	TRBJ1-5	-	CASSESTGYSNQPQHF	TGTGCCAGCAGTGAATCGACAGGGTATAGCAATCAGCCCCAGCATTTT
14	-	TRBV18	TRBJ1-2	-	CASSPTQGSNGYTF	TGTGCCAGCTCACCGACCCAGGGGTCTAATGGCTACACCTTC
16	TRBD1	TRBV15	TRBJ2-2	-	CATSGQGASDTGELFF	TGTGCCACCAGCGGACAGGGGGCATCGGACACCGGGGAGCTGTTTTTT
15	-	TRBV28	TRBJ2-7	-	CASSPSWQRAYEQYF	TGTGCCAGCAGTCCATCATGGCAGCGAGCCTACGAGCAGTACTTC
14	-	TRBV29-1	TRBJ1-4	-	CSVVSGEGVEKLFF	TGCAGCGTTGTCTCTGGGGAGGGTGTAGAAAAACTGTTTTTT
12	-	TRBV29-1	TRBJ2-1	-	CSVVRVPNEQFF	TGCAGCGTTGTGAGGGTCCCCAATGAGCAGTTCTTC
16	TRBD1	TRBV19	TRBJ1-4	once	CASSSPPGQGNEKLFF	TGTGCCAGTAGCTCACCTCCGGGACAGGGGAATGAAAAACTGTTTTTT
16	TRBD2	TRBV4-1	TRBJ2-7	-	CASSQLTSGIGYEQYF	TGCGCCAGCAGCCAACTGACTAGCGGGATCGGGTACGAGCAGTACTTC